The rows below give T cell receptor beta chains drawn from one sample of a study of Graves' ophthalmopathy and Graves' hyperthyroidism. One entry per CDR3 protein results from TCRdb running MiXCR on the multiplex PCR reads. This sample carries hundreds of thousands of distinct CDR3 sequences, roughly two fifths of them seen once, and the ten largest clones take about 40%. Sequenced sample: peripheral blood. The receptor set was obtained from an adult man with Graves' ophthalmopathy. The CDR3 runs from the conserved cysteine through the conserved F or W. The order of the fields is clone size, J gene, D gene, V gene, CDR3 protein. The D gene is left open where the match is weak. Size values are once, few and many counts, or a class for expanded clones, and some rows have none.

>few|TRBJ2-5|-|TRBV20-1
CSARAGPAQETQYF
>-|TRBJ1-1|TRBD1|TRBV29-1
CSVAGDSLDEAFF
>few|TRBJ2-6|-|TRBV29-1
CSAFDTPGANVLTF
>-|TRBJ2-7|-|TRBV6-5
CASSKTVYEQYF
>many|TRBJ2-5|TRBD2|TRBV29-1
CSVEGLAGGETQYF
>-|TRBJ1-2|TRBD1|TRBV25-1
CASSLTGPTNYGYTF
>-|TRBJ2-7|-|TRBV7-9
CASSPDLGSYEQYF
>-|TRBJ1-1|-|TRBV19
CATNLGARYGTEAFF
>few|TRBJ2-5|-|TRBV13
CASSLGDREGTQYF
>few|TRBJ2-5|TRBD1|TRBV5-6
CASSLPGTGGETQYF
>few|TRBJ1-1|-|TRBV7-9
CASSSGDPTEAFF
>-|TRBJ1-2|TRBD1|TRBV2
CASSLTRVGGDGYTF
>many|TRBJ1-3|-|TRBV29-1
CSVENGNTIYF
>-|TRBJ1-5|-|TRBV20-1
CSASDASFGQPQHF
>-|TRBJ2-7|-|TRBV9
CASSLGWGARYEQYF
>few|TRBJ1-2|-|TRBV2
CASSFRLNYGYTF
>few|TRBJ1-1|-|TRBV6-5
CASSYGLGTEAFF
>-|TRBJ1-2|TRBD1|TRBV24-1
CATSTLDRGSFGYTF
>few|TRBJ2-5|-|TRBV20-1
CSARVGGRGPQETQYF
>few|TRBJ2-7|TRBD1|TRBV5-1
CASSLGQDRAHEQYF